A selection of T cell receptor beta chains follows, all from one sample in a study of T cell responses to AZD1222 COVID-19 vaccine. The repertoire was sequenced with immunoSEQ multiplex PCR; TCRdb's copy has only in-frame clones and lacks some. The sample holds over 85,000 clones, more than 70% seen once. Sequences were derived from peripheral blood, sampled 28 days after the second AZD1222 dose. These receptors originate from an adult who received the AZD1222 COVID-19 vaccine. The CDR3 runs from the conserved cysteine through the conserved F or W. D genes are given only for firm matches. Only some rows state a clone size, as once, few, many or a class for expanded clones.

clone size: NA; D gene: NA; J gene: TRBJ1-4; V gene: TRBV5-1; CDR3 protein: CASRGGTATNEKLFF; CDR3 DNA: TGCGCCAGCCGGGGGGGCACTGCAACTAATGAAAAACTGTTTTTT
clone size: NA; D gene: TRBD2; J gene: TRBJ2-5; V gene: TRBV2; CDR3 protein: CAIPGGLVETQYF; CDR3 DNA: TGTGCCATCCCCGGGGGACTAGTGGAGACCCAGTACTTC
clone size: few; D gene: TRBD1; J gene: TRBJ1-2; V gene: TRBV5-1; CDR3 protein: CASSHGTVAYGYTF; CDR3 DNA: TGCGCCAGCAGCCACGGGACAGTGGCATACGGCTACACCTTC
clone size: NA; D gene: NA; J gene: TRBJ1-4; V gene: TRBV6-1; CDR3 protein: CASSEVQGEKLFF; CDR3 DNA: TGTGCCAGCAGTGAAGTGCAGGGCGAAAAACTGTTTTTT
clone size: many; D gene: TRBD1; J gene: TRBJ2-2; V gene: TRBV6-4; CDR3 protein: CAASSGTGDTGELFF; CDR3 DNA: TGTGCCGCTTCATCCGGGACAGGGGACACCGGGGAGCTGTTTTTT
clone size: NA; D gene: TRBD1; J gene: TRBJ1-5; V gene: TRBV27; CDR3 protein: CASSQQGYQPQHF; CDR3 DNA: TGTGCCAGCAGCCAACAGGGGTATCAGCCCCAGCATTTT
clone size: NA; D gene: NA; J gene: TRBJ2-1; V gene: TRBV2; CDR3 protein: CASRERSNEQFF; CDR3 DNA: TGTGCCTCCCGGGAGCGGAGTAATGAGCAGTTCTTC
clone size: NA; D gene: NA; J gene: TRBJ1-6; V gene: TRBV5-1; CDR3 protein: CASSLSTANSPLHF; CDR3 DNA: TGCGCCAGCAGCTTGTCGACAGCTAATTCACCCCTCCACTTT
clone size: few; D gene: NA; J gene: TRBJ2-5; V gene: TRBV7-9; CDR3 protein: CASSSGGDDPLPRQETQYF; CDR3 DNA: TGTGCCAGCAGCTCAGGTGGGGACGATCCCCTCCCGAGGCAAGAGACCCAGTACTTC
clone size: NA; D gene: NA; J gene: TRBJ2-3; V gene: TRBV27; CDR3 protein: CASSFQNSGTDTQYF; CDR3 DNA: TGTGCCAGCAGTTTTCAAAACTCAGGGACAGATACGCAGTATTTT
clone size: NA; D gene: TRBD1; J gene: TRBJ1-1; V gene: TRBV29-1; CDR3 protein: CSTRTGMNTEAFF; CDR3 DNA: TGCAGCACCCGGACAGGCATGAACACTGAAGCTTTCTTT
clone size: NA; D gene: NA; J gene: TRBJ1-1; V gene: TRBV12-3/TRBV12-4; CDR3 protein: CASTYVSGTEAFF; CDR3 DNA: TGTGCCAGCACTTACGTTTCAGGCACTGAAGCTTTCTTT
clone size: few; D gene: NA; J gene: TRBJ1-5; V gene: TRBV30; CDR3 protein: CAWSLGTLNQPQHF; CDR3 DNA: TGTGCCTGGAGTTTGGGGACCCTAAATCAGCCCCAGCATTTT
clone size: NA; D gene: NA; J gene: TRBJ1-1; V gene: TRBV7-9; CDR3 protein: CASSLQENTEAFF; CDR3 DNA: TGTGCCAGCAGCTTGCAGGAGAACACTGAAGCTTTCTTT
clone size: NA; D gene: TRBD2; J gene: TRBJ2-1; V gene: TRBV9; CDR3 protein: CASSVGAGGLYNEQFF; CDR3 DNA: TGTGCCAGCAGCGTAGGGGCGGGAGGCCTCTACAATGAGCAGTTCTTC
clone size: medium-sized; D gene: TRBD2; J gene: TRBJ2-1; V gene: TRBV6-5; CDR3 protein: CASSLLAGVGNEQFF; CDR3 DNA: TGTGCCAGCAGTTTACTAGCGGGAGTAGGCAATGAGCAGTTCTTC
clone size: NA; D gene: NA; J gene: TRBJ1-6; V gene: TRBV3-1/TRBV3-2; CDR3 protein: CASSQEASPLHF; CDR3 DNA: TGTGCCAGCAGCCAAGAGGCTTCACCCCTCCACTTT
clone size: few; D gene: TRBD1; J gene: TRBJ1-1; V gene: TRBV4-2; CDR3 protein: CASSPRTGTGVAFF; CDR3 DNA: TGTGCCAGCAGCCCTAGGACAGGGACCGGAGTGGCTTTCTTT
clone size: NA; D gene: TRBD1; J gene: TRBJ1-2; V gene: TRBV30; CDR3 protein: CAWTGTAWRGNYGYTF; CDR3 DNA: TGTGCCTGGACTGGGACAGCTTGGCGGGGCAACTATGGCTACACCTTC
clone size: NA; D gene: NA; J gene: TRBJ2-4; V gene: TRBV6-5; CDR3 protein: CASSSPGQSKNIQYF; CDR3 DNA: TGTGCCAGCAGTTCCCCCGGACAGTCCAAAAACATTCAGTACTTC
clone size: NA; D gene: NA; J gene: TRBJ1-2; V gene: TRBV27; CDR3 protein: CASSPDSYPYGYTF; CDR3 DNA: TGTGCCAGCTCCCCGGACAGCTACCCCTATGGCTACACCTTC
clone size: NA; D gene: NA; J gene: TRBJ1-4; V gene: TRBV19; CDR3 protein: CASSIFINEKLFF; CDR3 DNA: TGTGCCAGTAGTATTTTTATCAATGAAAAACTGTTTTTT
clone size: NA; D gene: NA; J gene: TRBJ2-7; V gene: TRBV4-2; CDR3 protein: CASSQERVDEQYF; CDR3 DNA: TGTGCCAGCAGCCAAGAGCGAGTAGACGAGCAGTACTTC
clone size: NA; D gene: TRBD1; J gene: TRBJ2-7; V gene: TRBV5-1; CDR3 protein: CASSPDGTAYEQYF; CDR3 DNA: TGCGCCAGCAGCCCCGACGGGACAGCCTACGAGCAGTACTTC
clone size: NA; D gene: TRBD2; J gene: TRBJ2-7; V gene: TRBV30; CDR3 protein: CAWSVRPSGSTYEQYF; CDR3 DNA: TGTGCCTGGAGTGTACGGCCTAGCGGGAGTACGTACGAGCAGTACTTC
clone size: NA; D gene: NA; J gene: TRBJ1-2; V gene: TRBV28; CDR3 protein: CASRGWRGGYTF; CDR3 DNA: TGTGCCAGCAGGGGTTGGCGGGGTGGCTACACCTTC
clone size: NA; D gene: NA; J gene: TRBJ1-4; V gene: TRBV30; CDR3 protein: CAWSEQGTEKLFF; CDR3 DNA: TGTGCCTGGAGTGAGCAGGGCACTGAAAAACTGTTTTTT
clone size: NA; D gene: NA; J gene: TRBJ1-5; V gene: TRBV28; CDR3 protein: CASSLIGRGAGNQPQHF; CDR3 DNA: TGTGCCAGCAGTTTAATCGGCAGGGGCGCAGGCAATCAGCCCCAGCATTTT
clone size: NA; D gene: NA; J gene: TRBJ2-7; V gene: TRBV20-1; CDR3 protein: CSAHRVFEQYF; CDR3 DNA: TGCAGTGCTCATAGGGTGTTCGAGCAGTACTTC
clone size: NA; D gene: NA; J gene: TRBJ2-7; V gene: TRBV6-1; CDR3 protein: CASSELGSQAHEQYF; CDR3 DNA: TGTGCCAGCAGTGAATTAGGGAGCCAGGCCCACGAGCAGTACTTC
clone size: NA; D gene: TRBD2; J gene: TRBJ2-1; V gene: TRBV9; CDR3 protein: CASSVSREGYNEQFF; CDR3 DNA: TGTGCCAGCAGCGTATCGCGGGAGGGCTACAATGAGCAGTTCTTC
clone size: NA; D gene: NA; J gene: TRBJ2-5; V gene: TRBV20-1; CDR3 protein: CSALNAETQYF; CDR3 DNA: TGCAGTGCTCTCAACGCTGAGACCCAGTACTTC